This T cell receptor (beta chain) was obtained from a study of blood T cell repertoires in COVID-19. This CDR3 is 11 amino acids long. From germline, CDR1 is ENHRY and CDR2 SYGVKD. V was shortened by 7 bases and J by 12 bases, with 13 bases between the two germline ends. Measured with immunoSEQ multiplex PCR; TCRdb has only the in-frame clones, and not every one. The data hold fewer than 250,000 clones, with about four fifths observed a single time. The sample comprised peripheral blood. The clonotype comes from a woman between 35 and 50 years old with active or convalescent COVID-19. The rearrangement links TRBV10-3 to TRBJ2-1; tentative D call: TRBD2 (6 bases). The CDR3 sequence is CAITGGDGQFF. Here the CDR3 DNA reads TGTGCCATCACAGGCGGGGACGGGCAGTTCTTC.